The clone carrying this T cell receptor beta chain was observed at least ten times. Its antigen is currently unknown. One end of the junction varies from germline; a read error may be responsible. The source of the sample is a study of T-cell reconstitution after alpha-beta-depleted transplantation in children. Whole-study findings and limits: A year post-transplant, T-cell counts and diversity derived mostly from newly produced T cells.

The CDR3 is 12 amino acids. From germline, CDR1 is DFQATT and CDR2 SNEGSKA (reference sequence). A TCRbeta library incorporating unique molecular identifiers was prepared. One entry per CDR3 protein, called by TCRdb with MiXCR from the PCR reads. The sample holds over 450,000 distinct CDR3 sequences, roughly a tenth seen once. Sequencing used PBMCs, obtained before TCRalphabeta/CD19-depleted stem cell transplant. The rearrangement joins TRBV20-1 to TRBJ2-7; a possible D gene is TRBD2 (5 bases). The receptor was isolated from a child under 10 years old with inherited bone marrow failure, due to receive a stem cell transplant. CDR3 nucleotide sequence: TGCAGTGCCAGAGACGACTACTACGAGCAGTACTTC. It specifies CSARDDYYEQYF.